The source of this TCR beta chain is a study of blood T cell repertoires in COVID-19. Study background: Italy, Spain and the United States were the sources of the convalescent and acute COVID-19 samples. PBMCs, B-cell-depleted T cells, or T cells provided the cDNA or gDNA that made up the material.

Study processing details: Counts of nucleated cells, estimated from reference gene primer amplification, were obtained. The method was immunoSEQ multiplex PCR; TCRdb's version includes in-frame clones alone and lacks a portion of them. D and trimming come from the DNA, and the V and J calls and clone size come from that table. Among 97,000 or so clones listed, approximately 82% were seen once. Germline CDR1 and CDR2: KGHSH and LQKENI. V was pared by 3 bases and J by 2 bases, with 7 bases between. The CDR3 loop spans 13 amino acids. The receptor was isolated from a man aged 60 to 69 with active or convalescent COVID-19. The sample was peripheral blood. The chain carries TRBV18 and TRBJ1-1; D is uncertain. The CDR3 reads CASSPSGNTEAFF. The CDR3, as DNA: TGTGCCAGCTCACCCTCGGGAAACACTGAAGCTTTCTTT.